This TCR beta chain was documented in a study of blood T cell repertoires in COVID-19. About the study: Specimens from acute and convalescent COVID-19 originated in the United States, Italy and Spain. T cells, B-cell-depleted T cells, or PBMCs supplied cDNA or gDNA.

Authors' data handling: The assay estimated nucleated cells by amplifying reference gene primers. Only in-frame clones appear in the TCRdb table, and some are missing; sequencing was by immunoSEQ multiplex PCR. V and J calls and clone size come straight from that table; D and trimming were deduced from the DNA. The sample lists tens of thousands of clones; 85% were seen once. V lost 2 bases, J lost 3 bases, and 13 bases lay in between. From germline, CDR1 is LGHDT and CDR2 YNNKEL (reference sequence). The CDR3 covers 15 residues. This clone occurred once. The chain combines TRBV3-1 (or the pseudogene TRBV3-2) with TRBJ2-5; perhaps TRBD1 as D (5 bases). This TCR was sampled from a man between 60 and 75 years old with acute or convalescent COVID-19. Sequenced input: peripheral blood. The CDR3 bases are TGTGCCAGCAGCCAATATGGCGACAGAAAAGAGACCCAGTACTTC. Protein product: CASSQYGDRKETQYF.